This is a list of T cell receptor beta chains from one sample in a study of cytomegalovirus exposure and HLA in healthy donors. Measured with immunoSEQ multiplex PCR; TCRdb has only the in-frame clones, and not every one. The sample includes about 180,000 clones, 75% to 85% of them seen just once. The sequenced sample consisted of PBMCs. These receptors came from a woman aged 18 to 35 in good health and CMV-seropositive. Each CDR3 is given with its conserved first and last residue. D genes are given only for firm matches. Rows give clone size only sometimes, using once, few, many, or a class for an expanded clone.

CDR3 protein,CDR3 DNA,clone size,J gene,V gene,D gene
CASSQGLQGPNTEAFF,TGCGCCAGCAGCCAAGGACTACAGGGCCCAAACACTGAAGCTTTCTTT,few,TRBJ1-1,TRBV4-1,-
CASSSALAGPQDTQYF,TGTGCCAGCAGCTCTGCGCTAGCGGGGCCACAAGATACGCAGTATTTT,-,TRBJ2-3,TRBV7-2,TRBD2
CASSSQQNRLFF,TGTGCCAGCAGCTCCCAACAGAACCGACTGTTTTTT,once,TRBJ1-4,TRBV7-9,-
CASSVTSGGDTGELFF,TGTGCCAGCAGTGTGACTAGCGGGGGAGACACCGGGGAGCTGTTTTTT,-,TRBJ2-2,TRBV6-4,TRBD2
CASSPQTGGLSGKYTEAFF,TGTGCCAGCAGCCCCCAGACAGGGGGCTTGAGCGGGAAGTACACTGAAGCTTTCTTT,-,TRBJ1-1,TRBV7-2,TRBD1
CASSPTGGANGYTF,TGTGCCAGCAGCCCCACAGGGGGCGCGAATGGCTACACCTTC,once,TRBJ1-2,TRBV7-9,TRBD1
CASSLGVNTEAFF,TGCGCCAGCAGCTTAGGGGTGAACACTGAAGCTTTCTTT,once,TRBJ1-1,TRBV5-1,-
CASSNRGGSGGDTQYF,TGTGCCAGCAGCAACCGGGGTGGAAGCGGGGGTGATACGCAGTATTTT,-,TRBJ2-3,TRBV7-6,TRBD2
CASSFGGQGAYEQYF,TGTGCCAGCAGCTTTGGGGGACAGGGCGCCTACGAGCAGTACTTC,once,TRBJ2-7,TRBV7-2,TRBD1
CASSVTGSGEQYF,TGTGCCAGCAGTGTGACCGGGAGTGGTGAGCAGTACTTC,-,TRBJ2-7,TRBV2,-
CASSPRLASGGGETQYF,TGCGCCAGCAGCCCCCGCCTGGCGAGCGGGGGGGGAGAGACCCAGTACTTC,-,TRBJ2-5,TRBV5-1,TRBD2
CASRTGAGGGTEAFF,TGCGCCAGCAGAACAGGGGCGGGGGGAGGCACTGAAGCTTTCTTT,-,TRBJ1-1,TRBV5-1,TRBD1
CASSPGGLEIIYEQYF,TGTGCCAGTAGTCCAGGGGGGCTCGAGATAATTTACGAGCAGTACTTC,-,TRBJ2-7,TRBV19,-
CASGGDSKPGELFF,TGTGCCAGCGGGGGCGACTCAAAACCCGGGGAGCTGTTTTTT,-,TRBJ2-2,TRBV27,-
CATPGLLLRVYQPQHF,TGTGCCACCCCTGGACTGTTGCTGCGGGTATATCAGCCCCAGCATTTT,-,TRBJ1-5,TRBV15,-
CASSSSGVSYNEQFF,TGTGCCAGCAGCTCAAGCGGGGTCTCCTACAATGAGCAGTTCTTC,-,TRBJ2-1,TRBV7-2,TRBD2
CASSLTRGELFF,TGTGCCAGCAGCTTGACTAGAGGGGAGCTGTTTTTT,-,TRBJ2-2,TRBV7-3,-
CASSPTQGIQETQYF,TGCGCCAGCAGCCCCACCCAGGGAATCCAAGAGACCCAGTACTTC,-,TRBJ2-5,TRBV5-1,-
CASSHRGLDGYTF,TGTGCCAGCAGCCACAGGGGGTTGGATGGCTACACCTTC,-,TRBJ1-2,TRBV7-6,TRBD1
CASLPGQGWTGELFF,TGTGCCAGCCTACCGGGACAGGGATGGACCGGGGAGCTGTTTTTT,-,TRBJ2-2,TRBV19,TRBD1
CSVEVTGESNQPQHF,TGCAGCGTTGAAGTCACAGGGGAAAGCAATCAGCCCCAGCATTTT,-,TRBJ1-5,TRBV29-1,TRBD1
CASSPLMSRQRNTEAFF,TGCGCCAGCAGCCCGCTGATGTCGCGACAGAGGAACACTGAAGCTTTCTTT,-,TRBJ1-1,TRBV4-1,-
CASSLSGAPQETQYF,TGTGCCAGCAGCCTTAGCGGGGCGCCTCAAGAGACCCAGTACTTC,once,TRBJ2-5,TRBV6-5,TRBD2